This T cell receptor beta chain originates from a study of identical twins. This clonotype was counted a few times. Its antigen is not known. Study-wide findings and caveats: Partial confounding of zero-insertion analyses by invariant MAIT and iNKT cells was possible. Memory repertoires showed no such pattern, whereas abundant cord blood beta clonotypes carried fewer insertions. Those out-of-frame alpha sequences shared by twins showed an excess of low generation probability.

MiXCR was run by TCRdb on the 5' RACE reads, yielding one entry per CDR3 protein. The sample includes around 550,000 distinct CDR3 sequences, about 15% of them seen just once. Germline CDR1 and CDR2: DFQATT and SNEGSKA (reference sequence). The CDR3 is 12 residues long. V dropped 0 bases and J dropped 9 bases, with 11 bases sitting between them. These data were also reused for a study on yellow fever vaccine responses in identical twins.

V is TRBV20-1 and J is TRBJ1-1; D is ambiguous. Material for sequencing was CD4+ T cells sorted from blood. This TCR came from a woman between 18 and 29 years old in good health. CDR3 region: CSAREWDQQAFF. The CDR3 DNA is TGCAGTGCTAGAGAATGGGATCAACAAGCTTTCTTT.